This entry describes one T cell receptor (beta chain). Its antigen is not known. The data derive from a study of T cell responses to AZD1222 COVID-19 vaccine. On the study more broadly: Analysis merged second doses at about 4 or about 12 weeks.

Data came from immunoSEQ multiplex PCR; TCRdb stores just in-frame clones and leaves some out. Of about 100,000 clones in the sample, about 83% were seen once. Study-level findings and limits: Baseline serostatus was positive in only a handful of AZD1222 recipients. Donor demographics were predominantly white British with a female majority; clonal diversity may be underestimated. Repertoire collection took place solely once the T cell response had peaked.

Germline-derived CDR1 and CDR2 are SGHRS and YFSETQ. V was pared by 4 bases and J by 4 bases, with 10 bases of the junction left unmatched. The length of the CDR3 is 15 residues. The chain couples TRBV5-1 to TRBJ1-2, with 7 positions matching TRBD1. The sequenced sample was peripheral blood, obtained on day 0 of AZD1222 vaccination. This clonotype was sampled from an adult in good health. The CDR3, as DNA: TGCGCCAGCAGCCCCAACAGGGGAGGGATCTATGGCTACACCTTC. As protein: CASSPNRGGIYGYTF.